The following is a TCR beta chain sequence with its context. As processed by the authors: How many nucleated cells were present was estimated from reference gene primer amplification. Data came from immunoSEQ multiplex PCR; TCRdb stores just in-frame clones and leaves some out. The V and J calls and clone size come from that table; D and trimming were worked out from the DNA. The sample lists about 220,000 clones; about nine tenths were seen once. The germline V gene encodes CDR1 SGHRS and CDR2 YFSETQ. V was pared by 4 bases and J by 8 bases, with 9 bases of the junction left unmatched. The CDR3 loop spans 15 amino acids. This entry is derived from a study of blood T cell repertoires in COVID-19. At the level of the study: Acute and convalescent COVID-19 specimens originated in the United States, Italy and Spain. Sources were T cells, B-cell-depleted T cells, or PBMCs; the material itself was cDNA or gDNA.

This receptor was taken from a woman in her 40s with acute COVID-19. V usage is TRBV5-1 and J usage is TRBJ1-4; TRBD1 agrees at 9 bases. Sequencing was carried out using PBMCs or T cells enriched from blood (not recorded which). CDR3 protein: CASSIPGQGAEKLFF. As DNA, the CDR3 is TGCGCCAGCAGCATACCGGGACAGGGAGCCGAAAAACTGTTTTTT.